This record concerns one T cell receptor (beta chain) sequence. Germline CDR1 and CDR2: MGHRA and YSYEKL. The CDR3 consists of 16 residues. This sample was included in a study of T cells expressing NK-cell markers. TCRdb reprocessed the 5' RACE reads; each CDR3 protein has one entry and no DNA is given. The sample totals 550,000 or so distinct CDR3 sequences. J is TRBJ1-5 and V is TRBV4-1; the TCRdb call, TRBD1, lacks DNA for checking. What was sequenced was blood T cells: a sorted CD56 or NKG2C T cell subset, CD4+ or CD8+ T cells, or bulk PBMC T cells (not recorded which). The sequence was collected from a man between 18 and 35 years old in good health. CDR3 sequence: CASSQVKGTDDQPQHF.